This is a list of T cell receptor beta chains from one sample in a study of T cell changes during pregnancy in multiple sclerosis. Sequenced by immunoSEQ multiplex PCR; TCRdb stores in-frame clones only, minus some. Altogether fewer than 85,000 clones are present, around nine tenths being singletons, with the ten largest covering just under 2%. Here the sequenced sample was peripheral blood, taken in the second trimester of pregnancy. The receptor source for this set is a female donor with multiple sclerosis, enrolled in a pregnancy study. Both conserved end residues are part of each CDR3. The order of the fields is CDR3 length, clone size, J gene, V gene, D gene, CDR3 DNA, CDR3 protein. D genes are given only for firm matches. The listing skips clone size in some rows; elsewhere it reads once, few, many or a size class.

>13|NA|TRBJ2-3|TRBV19|NA
TGTGCCACCCGAGGACTAACTACAGATACGCAGTATTTT
CATRGLTTDTQYF
>12|NA|TRBJ2-7|TRBV7-2|NA
TGTGCCAGCAGCTTAGACTTCTACGAGCAGTACTTC
CASSLDFYEQYF
>15|NA|TRBJ1-5|TRBV10-3|NA
TGTGCCATCAGTGAGTCTAGTACCGAGAGTCAGCCCCAGCATTTT
CAISESSTESQPQHF
>15|NA|TRBJ1-1|TRBV5-1|NA
TGCGCCAGCAGTTCCCCATGGGAGGGGGTCTCTGAAGCTTTCTTT
CASSSPWEGVSEAFF
>14|NA|TRBJ2-3|TRBV29-1|TRBD2
TGCAGCGTAGCCCAGCGGGGGGTTGTAGATACGCAGTATTTT
CSVAQRGVVDTQYF
>15|NA|TRBJ2-5|TRBV7-2|NA
TGTGCCAGCAGCTTAGCGCTGAGGGTGGGAGAGACCCAGTACTTC
CASSLALRVGETQYF
>15|NA|TRBJ2-1|TRBV14|NA
TGTGCCAGCAGCCCTTTACTACCTAGGTACAATGAGCAGTTCTTC
CASSPLLPRYNEQFF
>13|NA|TRBJ2-7|TRBV10-3|TRBD1
TGTGCCATCAGCGGACAGGGGGCGAACGAGCAGTACTTC
CAISGQGANEQYF
>15|once|TRBJ1-2|TRBV5-1|TRBD1
TGCGCCAGCAGCTTGGAAGTGTGGACAGGGTTCGGCTACACCTTC
CASSLEVWTGFGYTF
>12|NA|TRBJ1-6|TRBV30|NA
TGTGCCTGGAGCCCGTCCTACTCACCCCTCCACTTT
CAWSPSYSPLHF
>13|NA|TRBJ1-5|TRBV30|NA
TGTGCCTGGAGTGTGACAGACAATCAGCCCCAGCATTTT
CAWSVTDNQPQHF
>19|NA|TRBJ1-6|TRBV21-1|NA
TGTGCCAGCAGCAAAGGGGAACTCGGGGAGAGGCCCTATAATTCACCCCTCCACTTT
CASSKGELGERPYNSPLHF
>15|NA|TRBJ2-1|TRBV27|TRBD2
TGTGCCAGCAGTTCCAGCGGGAGTGGACGTGGTGAGCAGTTCTTC
CASSSSGSGRGEQFF
>12|NA|TRBJ1-1|TRBV25-1|TRBD1
TGTGCCAGCAGGACCCAGGGGGCAGAAGCTTTCTTT
CASRTQGAEAFF
>15|NA|TRBJ2-7|TRBV5-1|TRBD1
TGCGCCAGCAGCTCGAGTGGGACAGGATCCTACGAGCAGTACTTC
CASSSSGTGSYEQYF
>14|once|TRBJ1-4|TRBV7-9|NA
TGTGCCAGCAGCTTACCGGGGTTAACTGAAAAACTGTTTTTT
CASSLPGLTEKLFF
>16|once|TRBJ2-7|TRBV5-1|TRBD1
TGCGCCAGCAGCTTGGGCCGACAGGGGCCCTCCTACGAGCAGTACTTC
CASSLGRQGPSYEQYF
>15|NA|TRBJ2-3|TRBV9|TRBD1
TGTGCCAGCAGCGTTCGGACAGGGGCCACAGATACGCAGTATTTT
CASSVRTGATDTQYF
>12|few|TRBJ1-1|TRBV4-1|NA
TGCGCCAGCAGCCGTCCCGGGACTGAAGCTTTCTTT
CASSRPGTEAFF
>14|NA|TRBJ1-2|TRBV4-1|NA
TGCGCCAGCAGCCCCCCTGGGGCAGACTATGGCTACACCTTC
CASSPPGADYGYTF
>16|NA|TRBJ2-3|TRBV6-1|TRBD2
TGTGCCAGCAGTGGGGGGGGTAGCGGGAGAACAGATACGCAGTATTTT
CASSGGGSGRTDTQYF
>15|NA|TRBJ2-1|TRBV5-4|TRBD2
TGTGCCAGCAGCCAGGGACTAGCGGGGGACGTTGAGCAGTTCTTC
CASSQGLAGDVEQFF
>15|NA|TRBJ1-5|TRBV6-5|TRBD1
TGTGCCAGCAGTCCGTCCACAGGGGCATCTCGGCCCCAGCATTTT
CASSPSTGASRPQHF